The source of this TCR beta chain is a study of OX40 agonist ivuxolimab in advanced cancers. Losses at the gene ends were 3 bases for V and 3 bases for J; bases not matched to a gene: 7. CDR1 is LNHNV and CDR2 is YYDKDF in the germline V gene (reference sequence). The CDR3 spans 16 residues. Libraries were prepared by immunoSEQ multiplex PCR; TCRdb keeps only in-frame clonotypes and omits some of them. Of tens of thousands of clones listed, roughly nine tenths were seen once; the top ten hold 1.1%. The sequencing here drew on CD4+ or CD8+ T cells sorted from blood, taken in a trial of the OX40 agonist ivuxolimab. The receptor comes from an adult with an advanced solid tumor such as melanoma, head and neck, liver or kidney cancer. V and J are TRBV15 and TRBJ2-7; 11 nucleotides line up with TRBD2. The CDR3 spells CATSSALAGVRYEQYF. The DNA of the CDR3 is TGTGCCACCAGCAGTGCACTAGCGGGAGTCCGCTACGAGCAGTACTTC.